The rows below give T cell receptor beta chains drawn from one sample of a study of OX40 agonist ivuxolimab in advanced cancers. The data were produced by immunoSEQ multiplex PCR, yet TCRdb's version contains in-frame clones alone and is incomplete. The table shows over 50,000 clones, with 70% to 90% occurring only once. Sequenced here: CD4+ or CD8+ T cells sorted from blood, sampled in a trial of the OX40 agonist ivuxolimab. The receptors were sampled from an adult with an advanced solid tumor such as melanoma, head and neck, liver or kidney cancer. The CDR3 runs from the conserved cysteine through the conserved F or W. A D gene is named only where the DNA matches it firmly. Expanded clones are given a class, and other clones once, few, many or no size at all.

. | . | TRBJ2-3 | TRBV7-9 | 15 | TGTGCCAGCAGCTTAGTTAGGTCGAGCACAGATACGCAGTATTTT | CASSLVRSSTDTQYF
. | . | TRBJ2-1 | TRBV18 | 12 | TGTGCCAGCTCACCCCTGGACAATGAGCAGTTCTTC | CASSPLDNEQFF
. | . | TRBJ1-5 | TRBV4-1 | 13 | TGCGCCAGCAGCCAAGGGGGGGTTCAGCCCCAGCATTTT | CASSQGGVQPQHF
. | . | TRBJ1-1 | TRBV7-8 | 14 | TGTGCCAGCAGCCTCAACAGGGATGGGACTGAAGCTTTCTTT | CASSLNRDGTEAFF
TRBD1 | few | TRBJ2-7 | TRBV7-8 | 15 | TGTGCCAGCAGCTCCTGGACAGGGCCACAGGAGGAGCAGTACTTC | CASSSWTGPQEEQYF
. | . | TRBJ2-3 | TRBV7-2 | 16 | TGTGCCAGCAGCTTAGCTGTACTCCTAAGCACAGATACGCAGTATTTT | CASSLAVLLSTDTQYF
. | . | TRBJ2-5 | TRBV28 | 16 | TGTGCCAGCAGCTCCTTGGGAGGGGGTAGGCAAGAGACCCAGTACTTC | CASSSLGGGRQETQYF
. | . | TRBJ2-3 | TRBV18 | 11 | TGTGCCAGCTCAATCACAGATACGCAGTATTTT | CASSITDTQYF
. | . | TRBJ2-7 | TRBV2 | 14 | TGTGCCAGCAGTCCCCAGGGAAACTCCTACGAGCAGTACTTC | CASSPQGNSYEQYF
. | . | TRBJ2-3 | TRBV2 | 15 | TGTGCCAGCAGTGTCAAGGGATGGGGCACAGATACGCAGTATTTT | CASSVKGWGTDTQYF
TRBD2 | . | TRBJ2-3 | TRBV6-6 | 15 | TGTGCCAGCATTGGGCGGCTAGCGGGAGCAGATACGCAGTATTTT | CASIGRLAGADTQYF
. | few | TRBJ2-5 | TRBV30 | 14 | TGTGCCTGGACCATGGGCCGCCGTTGGTTGACCCAGTACTTC | CAWTMGRRWLTQYF
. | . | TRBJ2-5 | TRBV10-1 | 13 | TGCGCCAGCAGTCGGGGGACGGGGGAGACCCAGTACTTC | CASSRGTGETQYF
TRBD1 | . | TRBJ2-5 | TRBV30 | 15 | TGTGCCTGGAGTCTCACAGGGGTTATGGAAGAGACCCAGTACTTC | CAWSLTGVMEETQYF
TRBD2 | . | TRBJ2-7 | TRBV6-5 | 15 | TGTGCCAGCAGTTATGCGGGGCAGCGGGGGTACGAGCAGTACTTC | CASSYAGQRGYEQYF
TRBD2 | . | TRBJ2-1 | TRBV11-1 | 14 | TGTGCCAGCAGCAAGGGGACTAGAGCACTTGAGCAGTTCTTC | CASSKGTRALEQFF
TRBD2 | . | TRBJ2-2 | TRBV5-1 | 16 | TGCGCCAGCAGCAACCCGGGACTATCACACACCGGGGAGCTGTTTTTT | CASSNPGLSHTGELFF
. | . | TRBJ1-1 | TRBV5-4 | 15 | TGTGCCAGCAGCTTGATTAAAGGGTTATACACTGAAGCTTTCTTT | CASSLIKGLYTEAFF